Listed here are 11 T cell receptor beta chains from one sample, sequenced in a study of blood T cell repertoires in COVID-19. The repertoire was sequenced with immunoSEQ multiplex PCR; TCRdb's copy has only in-frame clones and lacks some. The sample consists of 150,000 to 170,000 clones, roughly 80% of them appearing once. Sequenced sample: peripheral blood. These receptors all stem from a woman aged 60 to 75 with COVID-19, enrolled during active disease.

The chain recombines TRBV30 with TRBJ2-1, with 7 bases fitting TRBD1. The trim removed 2 bases at V and 7 bases at J, leaving 5 bases unmatched. The CDR3 consists of 13 residues. Germline values: CDR1 GTSNPN, CDR2 SVGIG (reference sequence). The CDR3 protein is CAWSRTGVNEQFF. The CDR3 DNA follows: TGTGCCTGGAGTCGCACAGGGGTTAATGAGCAGTTCTTC.

The rearrangement joins TRBV29-1 to TRBJ1-2; 11 bases agree with TRBD1. This CDR3 region has 13 residues. V lost 6 bases to trimming and J lost 8 bases; unmatched junction nucleotides: 8. CDR1 and CDR2 (germline): SQVTM, ANQGSEA. In DNA, the CDR3 is TGCAGCGTATGGACAGGGGGCTCAAGCGGCTACACCTTC. Its protein is CSVWTGGSSGYTF.

CDR3 sequence: CASTKDRYNEQFF. The CDR3 region has the DNA TGTGCCAGCACTAAGGACAGGTACAATGAGCAGTTCTTC. This chain joins TRBV5-4 and TRBJ2-1; 7 bases are a match to TRBD1. The J segment lost 4 bases and the V segment lost 6 bases, leaving 4 bases of the junction unmatched. Per the germline V gene, CDR1 is SGHNT and CDR2 is YYREEE (reference sequence). This CDR3 comprises 13 residues.

In its sample, this clone was seen a few times. The rearrangement links TRBV9 to TRBJ1-1; perhaps TRBD1 as D (5 bases). The CDR3 is 15 amino acids. V dropped 4 bases and J dropped 1 base, with 14 bases sitting between them. The germline CDR1 and CDR2 sequences are SGDLS and YYNGEE. The CDR3 spells CASSPQQDPNTEAFF. In nucleotides, the CDR3 is TGTGCCAGCAGCCCCCAACAGGACCCGAACACTGAAGCTTTCTTT.

The DNA of the CDR3 is TGTGCCAGCAGCGCCTTAAAGGGACAGGGGAACACTGAAGCTTTCTTT. It is translated as CASSALKGQGNTEAFF. The J gene is TRBJ1-1, the V gene TRBV9; 9 bases are a match to TRBD1. With 3 bases clipped from V and 1 base from J, the junction kept 7 bases outside the gene matches. Germline CDR1 reads SGDLS; CDR2 reads YYNGEE. There are 16 residues in the CDR3.

The chain is built from TRBV11-2 and TRBJ1-4; 8 nucleotides match TRBD1. CDR1 and CDR2 from the germline V gene are SGHAT and FQNNGV. V trimming: 5 bases; J trimming: 2 bases; junction bases outside the gene matches: 13. This CDR3 contains 18 residues. CDR3 protein: CASSSDRGLRHTNEKLFF. CDR3 nucleotides: TGTGCCAGCAGCAGTGACAGGGGTCTCCGTCATACTAATGAAAAACTGTTTTTT.

This clone was seen only once. This chain joins TRBV5-8 and TRBJ1-6, with D possibly being TRBD1 (5 bases). CDR1 and CDR2 (germline): SGHTS, YDEGEE. This CDR3 has 14 amino acids. V was clipped by 4 bases and J by 6 bases, with 11 bases between them. In nucleotides, the CDR3 is TGTGCCAGCAGCCCCTTGCAGGGTAATTCACCCCTCCACTTT. Translation: CASSPLQGNSPLHF.

This clone has only a few counts. The CDR3 DNA reads TGCGCCAGCAGCCCCTACGCTAGCGGTTCGAACACCGGGGAGCTGTTTTTT. Amino acid sequence: CASSPYASGSNTGELFF. The rearrangement uses TRBV4-1 and TRBJ2-2; 7 bases are shared with TRBD2. This CDR3 has 17 residues. CDR1 and CDR2 (germline): MGHRA, YSYEKL. V dropped 4 bases and J dropped 0; count of bases not matched to a gene: 8.

The CDR3 DNA follows: TGTGCCAGCCCCCGGGAGACCCAGTACTTC. It encodes CASPRETQYF. The J gene is TRBJ2-5, the V gene TRBV21-1; the DNA was not compared with TRBD2, the D call given in the table. TRBV21-1 is described as a pseudogene. This CDR3 contains 10 residues.

This clone was seen once. The V gene is TRBV5-1, the J gene TRBJ2-2; 11 nucleotides match TRBD2. V shed 5 bases and J 6 bases; nucleotides not matched to a gene: 6. The CDR3 has 15 residues. CDR1 and CDR2 from the germline V gene are SGHRS and YFSETQ. The CDR3, as DNA: TGCGCCAGCAGAGGGGGGACTAGCGGCGCCGGGGAGCTGTTTTTT. Its protein is CASRGGTSGAGELFF.

The V call is TRBV30, the J call TRBJ1-1, with 10 nucleotides matching TRBD1. The CDR3 sequence is 13 residues long. The germline V gene has CDR1 GTSNPN and CDR2 SVGIG (reference sequence). Germline trimming cut 4 bases from V and 4 bases from J; bases unmatched to any gene: 3. This CDR3 reads CAWTRQGATEAFF. CDR3 DNA: TGTGCCTGGACCCGACAGGGGGCCACTGAAGCTTTCTTT.